This TCR beta chain appears in the sequencing data of a study of OX40 agonist ivuxolimab in advanced cancers. The overall study: About 40% of patients had received prior checkpoint inhibitor therapy.

Deletions cut 7 bases from V and 9 bases from J, with 19 bases between. This CDR3 has 14 residues. The germline gives CDR1 WSHSY, CDR2 SAAADI. This clone was counted between two and nine times. Measured with immunoSEQ multiplex PCR; TCRdb has only the in-frame clones, and not every one. Here the sample spans over 90,000 clones, 90% being singletons. This clonotype was sampled from an adult with an advanced solid tumor such as melanoma, head and neck, liver or kidney cancer. The chain employs TRBV10-2 and TRBJ1-5, with D possibly being TRBD1 (6 bases). The material sequenced was CD4+ or CD8+ T cells sorted from blood, taken in a trial of the OX40 agonist ivuxolimab. The CDR3 region has the DNA TGCGCCAGCAACCCAGGGGACCCACCATGGCCCCAGCATTTT. Its protein product is CASNPGDPPWPQHF.